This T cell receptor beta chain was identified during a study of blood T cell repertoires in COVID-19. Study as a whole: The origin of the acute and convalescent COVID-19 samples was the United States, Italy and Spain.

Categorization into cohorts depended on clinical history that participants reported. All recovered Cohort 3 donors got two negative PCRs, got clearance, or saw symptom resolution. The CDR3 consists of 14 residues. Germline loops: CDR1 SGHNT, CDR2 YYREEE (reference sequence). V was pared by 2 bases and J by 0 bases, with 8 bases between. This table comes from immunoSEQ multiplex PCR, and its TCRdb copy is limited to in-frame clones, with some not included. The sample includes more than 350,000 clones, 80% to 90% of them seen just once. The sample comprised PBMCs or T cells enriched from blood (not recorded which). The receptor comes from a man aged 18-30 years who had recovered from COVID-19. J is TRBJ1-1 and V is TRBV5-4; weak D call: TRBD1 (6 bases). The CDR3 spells CASSFNRVNTEAFF. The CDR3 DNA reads TGTGCCAGCAGCTTCAACAGGGTGAACACTGAAGCTTTCTTT.